Following are 17 T cell receptor beta chains from one sample sequenced in a study of CD8+ T cells in alopecia areata. Extraction and reverse transcription of RNA yielded cDNA as the sequencing template. Data came from immunoSEQ multiplex PCR; TCRdb stores just in-frame clones and leaves some out. The repertoire holds a few hundred thousand clones, with approximately 38% as singletons. Treatment of the sample: oral pan-JAK inhibitor, 5-10 mg twice daily. Sequencing was performed on CD4+ T cells sorted from blood, taken between weeks 30 and 35, from a patient treated with tofacitinib. These receptor sequences come from a human donor with alopecia areata.

V usage is TRBV5-1 and J usage is TRBJ2-3, with unresolved D. The V end lost 5 bases, the J end lost 3 bases, and 10 bases lay between the germline ends. From germline, CDR1 is SGHRS and CDR2 YFSETQ. The CDR3 has 13 amino acids. The CDR3 DNA sequence: TGCGCCAGCAGGCCAATTGGGACAGATACGCAGTATTTT. Translating gives CASRPIGTDTQYF.

This rearrangement joins TRBV28 to TRBJ2-7; 7 nucleotides agree with TRBD1. Germline CDR1 is MDHEN and CDR2 is SYDVKM. V lost 3 bases, J lost 2 bases, and 4 bases stayed unmatched. This CDR3 spans 14 amino acids. DNA of the CDR3: TGTGCCAGCAGTTTGACAGGGAGCACCTACGAGCAGTACTTC. This encodes CASSLTGSTYEQYF.

This clone was counted only a few times. The rearrangement links TRBV5-4 to TRBJ1-2; D possibly corresponds to TRBD1 (6 bases). This CDR3 is built from 13 residues. Trimming took off 3 bases at V and 12 bases at J, with 18 bases between the two ends. Germline CDR1 and CDR2: SGHNT and YYREEE (reference sequence). CDR3 coding DNA: TGTGCCAGCAGCTCGGACAGAACGAGAGGTAACACCTTC. As protein: CASSSDRTRGNTF.

The CDR3, as DNA: TGTGCCAGCAGTGTTGTGGTGGAAGCTTTCTTT. Translating it yields CASSVVVEAFF. This chain uses TRBV2 with TRBJ1-1; D unclear. This CDR3 spans 11 amino acids. Per germline, CDR1 SNHLY and CDR2 FYNNEI. The ends were cut back, 4 bases at V and 8 bases at J, with 8 bases in the middle. The whole variable domain, filled in from reference TRBV2 and TRBJ1-1, reads EPEVTQTPSHQVTQMGQEVILRCVPISNHLYFYWYRQILGQKVEFLVSFYNNEISEKSEIFDDQFSVERPDGSNFTLKIRSTKLEDSAMYFCASSVVVEAFFGQGTRLTVV.

This clone has a handful of counts. The V and J genes are TRBV7-9 and TRBJ2-3, with no clear D. V lost 1 base and J lost 2, with 7 bases in between. Per the germline V gene, CDR1 is SEHNR and CDR2 is FQNEAQ (reference sequence). CDR3 length equals 14 residues. Here the CDR3 reads CASSLGRYTDTQYF. As DNA, the CDR3 is TGTGCCAGCAGCTTAGGACGGTACACAGATACGCAGTATTTT.

V is TRBV30 and J is TRBJ1-5, with 7 bases matching TRBD1. The CDR3 runs 13 residues. With 2 bases clipped from V and 4 bases from J, the junction kept 2 bases outside the gene matches. In germline, CDR1 is GTSNPN, CDR2 SVGIG (reference sequence). The CDR3: CAWSQQGNQPQHF. The CDR3 DNA reads TGTGCCTGGAGTCAACAGGGGAATCAGCCCCAGCATTTT.

This rearrangement joins TRBV7-8 to TRBJ2-5; the D is unclear. Trimming cost V 1 base and J 2 bases, with 8 bases left between them. Looked up from germline, CDR1 is SGHVS and CDR2 is FQNEAQ. CDR3 length equals 14 residues. The CDR3 DNA reads TGTGCCAGCAGCTTAGTGACTTATCAAGAGACCCAGTACTTC. Translation gives CASSLVTYQETQYF. The full variable domain, completed using reference TRBV7-8 and TRBJ2-5, is GAGVSQSPRYKVAKRGQDVALRCDPISGHVSLFWYQQALGQGPEFLTYFQNEAQLDKSGLPSDRFFAERPEGSVSTLKIQRTQQEDSAVYLCASSLVTYQETQYFGPGTRLLVL.

This clone has a handful of counts. The chain carries TRBV27 and TRBJ1-1, with D possibly matching TRBD1 (6 bases). Trimming cost V 2 bases and J 5 bases, with 12 bases left between them. The CDR3 covers 14 residues. CDR1 and CDR2 (germline): MNHEY, SMNVEV (reference sequence). The CDR3 region has the DNA TGTGCCAGCAGTTTACGAGGGGGTCGAACTGAAGCTTTCTTT. Translating gives CASSLRGGRTEAFF.

This clone was picked up a small number of times. V is TRBV4-1 and J is TRBJ2-6, with D unresolved. Trimming left V 2 bases short and J 4 bases short, with 15 bases between. This CDR3 has 17 amino acids. Germline CDR1 is MGHRA and CDR2 is YSYEKL. CDR3 residues: CASSQLGRLPGANVLTF. The CDR3, as DNA: TGCGCCAGCAGCCAATTGGGCCGGCTCCCCGGGGCCAACGTCCTGACTTTC.

A note on this clone: The sample holds other DNA sequences that translate to the same CDR3. The chain combines TRBV5-1 with TRBJ1-2; 7 bases fit TRBD1. The CDR3 covers 13 residues. Per germline, CDR1 SGHRS and CDR2 YFSETQ. V was pared by 4 bases and J by 1 base, with 1 base of the junction left unmatched. Here the CDR3 reads CASSRDSNYGYTF. The CDR3 nucleotides are TGCGCCAGCAGCCGGGACAGTAACTATGGCTACACCTTC. Based on the CDR3 plus reference TRBV5-1 and TRBJ1-2, the full variable domain is KAGVTQTPRYLIKTRGQQVTLSCSPISGHRSVSWYQQTPGQGLQFLFEYFSETQRNKGNFPGRFSGRQFSNSRSEMNVSTLELGDSALYLCASSRDSNYGYTFGSGTRLTVV.

This clone showed up just once. The V call is TRBV4-1, the J call TRBJ2-6, with D perhaps matching TRBD1 (5 bases). This CDR3 spans 15 amino acids. Germline values: CDR1 MGHRA, CDR2 YSYEKL. Trimming pared 7 bases from V and 2 bases from J, leaving 12 bases between. CDR3 sequence: CASTQGPPGANVLTF. DNA of the CDR3: TGCGCCAGCACCCAGGGCCCCCCTGGGGCCAACGTCCTGACTTTC.

This chain links TRBV2 with TRBJ2-6; maybe TRBD1 (5 bases). Germline V gene sequence: CDR1 SNHLY, CDR2 FYNNEI. The CDR3 runs to 16 residues. V lost 0 bases and J 2 bases, leaving 8 bases between the germline ends. The CDR3 loop reads CASSEAGRAGANVLTF. The CDR3, as DNA: TGTGCCAGCAGTGAAGCAGGCAGGGCTGGGGCCAACGTCCTGACTTTC.

The CDR3 DNA reads as TGCGCCAGCAGCCAAGGCCTAACTAGCGGGAGCTTCAATGAGCAGTTCTTC. This codes for CASSQGLTSGSFNEQFF. This chain connects TRBV4-1 to TRBJ2-1; 11 bases map to TRBD2. The J segment lost 6 bases and the V segment lost 1 base, leaving 8 bases of the junction unmatched. This CDR3 spans 17 amino acids. The germline CDR1 and CDR2 sequences are MGHRA and YSYEKL.

The chain recombines TRBV19 with TRBJ1-2; possibly TRBD1 for D (5 bases). V was shortened by 6 bases and J by 5 bases, with 13 bases between the two germline ends. There are 13 residues in the CDR3. Germline V CDR1 and CDR2: LNHDA, SQIVND (reference sequence). The CDR3 DNA is TGTGCCAGTAGGGAGACAGAACGATATGGCTACACCTTC. This encodes CASRETERYGYTF.

The gene calls are TRBV10-3 and TRBJ2-7, with D perhaps matching TRBD1 or TRBD2 (6 bases each). Germline V CDR1 and CDR2: ENHRY, SYGVKD. The V gene lost 6 bases and the J gene lost 5 bases, with 14 bases spanning the gap. The CDR3 has 13 residues. The CDR3 nucleotides are TGTGCCATCAGGTTCGGGGGCCGCAACGAGCAGTACTTC. It specifies CAIRFGGRNEQYF.

This clone was found once. A much larger clone is a single base away; this may be a read error. The sample carries other DNA sequences with the same CDR3. The chain is built from TRBV30 and TRBJ2-3; 8 bases line up with TRBD2. Germline lookup yields CDR1 GTSNPN and CDR2 SVGIG (reference sequence). This CDR3 has 15 residues. Written as DNA, the CDR3 is TGTGCTTACACGGGGGGGCTTCTTAGCACAGATACGCAGTATTTT. Its translation: CAYTGGLLSTDTQYF. Full variable domain (rest looked up from reference TRBV30 and TRBJ2-3): SQTIHQWPATLVQPVGSPLSLECTVEGTSNPNLYWYRQAAGRGLQLLFYSVGIGQISSEVPQNLSASRPQDRQFILSSKKLLLSDSGFYLCAYTGGLLSTDTQYFGPGTRLTVL.

This clone came up a few times. The V call is TRBV27, the J call TRBJ2-7, with TRBD2 matching 9 bases. The V and J ends lost 8 bases and 2 bases, in that order; junction bases with no gene match: 7. The length of the CDR3 is 14 residues. From germline, CDR1 is MNHEY and CDR2 SMNVEV (reference sequence). The CDR3 bases are TGTGCCAGCGCAAAGACTAGCGGTCCCTACGAGCAGTACTTC. It codes for CASAKTSGPYEQYF.